This is a list of T cell receptor beta chains from one sample in a study of T cell responses to AZD1222 COVID-19 vaccine. Sequencing was performed with immunoSEQ multiplex PCR; in TCRdb, only in-frame clones are kept and a portion is missing. The sample consists of some 110,000 clones, roughly 91% of them appearing once. Here the sequenced sample was peripheral blood, taken on day 0 of AZD1222 vaccination. These receptors were taken from an adult in good health. CDR3s include the opening cysteine and the closing phenylalanine or tryptophan. Each record gives: D gene, CDR3 length, clone size, V gene, J gene, CDR3 DNA, CDR3 protein. The D gene is left open where the match is weak. Some rows mark clone size as missing; the rest say once, few, many or name a class of expanded clone.

-,12,once,TRBV7-9,TRBJ1-6,TGTGCCAGCAGTTCAGAGAGTCGGCCCCTCCACTTT,CASSSESRPLHF
TRBD1,15,-,TRBV27,TRBJ2-1,TGTGCCAGCAGTTTAAAGGGACAGGCCTACAATGAGCAGTTCTTC,CASSLKGQAYNEQFF
-,18,-,TRBV4-3,TRBJ2-4,TGCGCCAGCAGCCAAGAACGGGGCGGGACTCTAGCCAAAAACATTCAGTACTTC,CASSQERGGTLAKNIQYF
TRBD1,14,-,TRBV19,TRBJ2-7,TGTGCCAGTAGTCGACAGGGGAGCTCCTACGAGCAGTACTTC,CASSRQGSSYEQYF
-,13,-,TRBV28,TRBJ2-7,TGTGCCAGCAGTGCCGGGACGGTTTACGAGCAGTACTTC,CASSAGTVYEQYF
-,13,-,TRBV28,TRBJ1-1,TGTGCCAGCAGTTTATATGGAGGGGCTGAAGCTTTCTTT,CASSLYGGAEAFF
-,14,-,TRBV20-1,TRBJ1-5,TGCAGTGCTGGTGGGGTTGTGGGCAATCAGCCCCAGCATTTT,CSAGGVVGNQPQHF
-,14,-,TRBV19,TRBJ1-2,TGTGCCAGTAGTACCACTTTCGGGGACTATGGCTACACCTTC,CASSTTFGDYGYTF
TRBD1,15,few,TRBV19,TRBJ2-7,TGTGCCAGCTCTTATTCGGGACAGGGGAACTACGAGCAGTACTTC,CASSYSGQGNYEQYF
-,15,-,TRBV5-1,TRBJ2-5,TGCGCCAGCAGCTTGGAGGAGGCAGACCAAGAGACCCAGTACTTC,CASSLEEADQETQYF
TRBD2,17,-,TRBV3-1/TRBV3-2,TRBJ2-5,TGTGCCAGCAGCCAAGTAGGACTAGCGGGAGTGGGGGAGACCCAGTACTTC,CASSQVGLAGVGETQYF
-,14,-,TRBV5-6,TRBJ1-3,TGTGCCAGCAGCTTCTCCTTCTCTGGAAACACCATATATTTT,CASSFSFSGNTIYF
-,13,few,TRBV29-1,TRBJ1-5,TGCAGCGTTGAAGAGGGGAGCAATCAGCCCCAGCATTTT,CSVEEGSNQPQHF
-,14,-,TRBV30,TRBJ1-5,TGTGCCTGGACCTCGGGGAGGAGCAATCAGCCCCAGCATTTT,CAWTSGRSNQPQHF
-,14,-,TRBV28,TRBJ1-4,TGTGCCAGCAGTCGTTCGGGAGATAATGAAAAACTGTTTTTT,CASSRSGDNEKLFF
TRBD2,18,-,TRBV7-8,TRBJ2-1,TGTGCCAGCAGCTTCTTACCAACTAGCGGGCTAACAAGGAATGAGCAGTTCTTC,CASSFLPTSGLTRNEQFF
TRBD2,15,once,TRBV2,TRBJ2-5,TGTGCCAGCAGTGCCCAGCGGGAGGGCCGTGAGACCCAGTACTTC,CASSAQREGRETQYF
-,11,-,TRBV6-4,TRBJ1-2,TGTGCCAGCAGAGGTCCTATGGGCTACACCTTC,CASRGPMGYTF
-,15,-,TRBV27,TRBJ2-5,TGTGCCAGCAGTTTAACAAGTCAGGGAAGCGAGACCCAGTACTTC,CASSLTSQGSETQYF
-,14,-,TRBV29-1,TRBJ1-5,TGCAGCGTTGTGGCGGGGGACGCCAATCAGCCCCAGCATTTT,CSVVAGDANQPQHF
-,12,-,TRBV3-1/TRBV3-2,TRBJ2-7,TGTGCCAGCAGCCCCAGAGGTCACGAGCAGTACTTC,CASSPRGHEQYF
TRBD2,15,-,TRBV4-3,TRBJ2-2,TGCGCCAGCAGCCAAGGAACTAGCGGGACCGGGGAGCTGTTTTTT,CASSQGTSGTGELFF
-,11,-,TRBV5-1,TRBJ2-7,TGCGCCAGCAGTCGAGGTTCCGAGCAGTACTTC,CASSRGSEQYF
-,16,-,TRBV21-1,TRBJ2-7,TGTGCCAGCAGCTGCCCGGCCCCGGGAGTTTCCTACGAGCAGTACTTC,CASSCPAPGVSYEQYF
TRBD2,14,-,TRBV9,TRBJ2-7,TGTGCCAGCAGCGTAGCCAGCGGGAGTTACGAGCAGTACTTC,CASSVASGSYEQYF
-,14,-,TRBV7-2,TRBJ2-1,TGTGCCAGCAGCTTAGTTGGCAGGGTTAACCCAGGGTTCTTC,CASSLVGRVNPGFF
-,14,-,TRBV9,TRBJ1-2,TGTGCCAGCAGCGTAGCCCAGGGCGGCTATGGCTACACCTTC,CASSVAQGGYGYTF
-,15,-,TRBV12-2,TRBJ2-5,TGTGCAAGTCCGCCCGTCTATTGGACAGAAGAGACCCAGTACTTC,CASPPVYWTEETQYF
TRBD1,13,-,TRBV19,TRBJ1-2,TGTGCCAGTAATCAGGGGGTCCGCTATGGCTACACCTTC,CASNQGVRYGYTF
TRBD1,15,-,TRBV5-4,TRBJ1-1,TGTGCCAGCAGCTTGGGGGGACAGGGTGCGACTGGAGCTTTCTTT,CASSLGGQGATGAFF
-,13,-,TRBV7-9,TRBJ2-3,TGTGCCAGCAGCGCCACATACTCCGATACGCAGTATTTT,CASSATYSDTQYF
TRBD1,17,-,TRBV18,TRBJ2-1,TGTGCCAGCTCACTGTCCGGGACAGGGGGCTCCTACAATGAGCAGTTCTTC,CASSLSGTGGSYNEQFF
TRBD2,14,-,TRBV6-5,TRBJ2-3,TGTGCCAGCAGCTCTAGCGGGAGGGAGGATACGCAGTATTTT,CASSSSGREDTQYF
-,13,-,TRBV25-1,TRBJ2-1,TGTGCCGGTGGACACGGAAGGGGGAATGAGCAGTTCTTC,CAGGHGRGNEQFF
TRBD2,15,-,TRBV4-3,TRBJ2-3,TGCGCCAGCAGCCAGGGGACTAGCAACACAGATACGCAGTATTTT,CASSQGTSNTDTQYF
TRBD1,16,once,TRBV3-1/TRBV3-2,TRBJ2-7,TGTGCCAGCAGCCAAGAGGGCCCCAGGGGGCTCTACGAGCAGTACTTC,CASSQEGPRGLYEQYF
-,15,once,TRBV5-4,TRBJ1-6,TGTGCCAGCAGCTGGTGGGGCATCAATAATTCACCCCTCCACTTT,CASSWWGINNSPLHF
-,15,-,TRBV27,TRBJ2-7,TGTGCCAGCAACCGAAGCGGCAAGAGCTCCTACGAGCAGTACTTC,CASNRSGKSSYEQYF
-,15,-,TRBV6-5,TRBJ1-2,TGTGCCAGCAGCTCCGGGGGGGCCAGGGACTATGGCTACACCTTC,CASSSGGARDYGYTF
-,12,-,TRBV20-1,TRBJ1-4,TGCAGTGCTAATGAACCGACCGAAAAACTGTTTTTT,CSANEPTEKLFF
-,15,-,TRBV7-2,TRBJ2-2,TGTGCCAGCAGCCTCGGTTTTGGGTGGGCCGGGGAGCTGTTTTTT,CASSLGFGWAGELFF
-,13,-,TRBV6-4,TRBJ2-2,TGTGCCAGCAGTGACAGTTTTGCCGGGGAGCTGTTTTTT,CASSDSFAGELFF
-,15,-,TRBV7-2,TRBJ1-6,TGTGCCAGCAGCTCTAGGCTAGCACATAATTCACCCCTCCACTTT,CASSSRLAHNSPLHF
-,15,-,TRBV19,TRBJ2-2,TGTGCCAGTAGTTGGGGGGGCAGTTCAACCGGGGAGCTGTTTTTT,CASSWGGSSTGELFF
-,15,-,TRBV6-1,TRBJ1-1,-,CASSEAFFTNTEAFF
-,15,-,TRBV18,TRBJ2-7,TGTGCCAGCTCACCACCGCAGGGACTTTTCTACGAGCAGTACTTC,CASSPPQGLFYEQYF
-,12,-,TRBV19,TRBJ1-2,TGTGCCAGTAGTCGCGGGATCCTCGCCTACACCTTC,CASSRGILAYTF
-,15,-,TRBV21-1,TRBJ1-6,TGTGCCAGCAGCAAAGGAGTGACAGACAATTCACCCCTCCACTTT,CASSKGVTDNSPLHF
-,9,-,TRBV5-1,TRBJ2-1,TGCGCCAGCAGAAATGAGCAGTTCTTC,CASRNEQFF
-,18,-,TRBV4-2,TRBJ2-1,TGTGCCAGCAGCCAAGATCAAGGAGTCGTGACAGGACTTAATGAGCAGTTCTTC,CASSQDQGVVTGLNEQFF
TRBD2,19,-,TRBV18,TRBJ2-2,TGTGCCAGCTCACCACTCGGAATTAGCGGGCCCGCGAACACCGGGGAGCTGTTTTTT,CASSPLGISGPANTGELFF
-,13,-,TRBV30,TRBJ1-2,TGTGCCTGGAGTGTACCAGTCGGCTATGGCTACACCTTC,CAWSVPVGYGYTF
-,12,-,TRBV3-1/TRBV3-2,TRBJ1-3,TGTGCCAGCAGAGACGAAGGGGGCACCATATATTTT,CASRDEGGTIYF
TRBD1,14,-,TRBV29-1,TRBJ2-1,TGCAGCGTTGAAGTGGCAGGGGGTAGTAATGAGCAGTTCTTC,CSVEVAGGSNEQFF